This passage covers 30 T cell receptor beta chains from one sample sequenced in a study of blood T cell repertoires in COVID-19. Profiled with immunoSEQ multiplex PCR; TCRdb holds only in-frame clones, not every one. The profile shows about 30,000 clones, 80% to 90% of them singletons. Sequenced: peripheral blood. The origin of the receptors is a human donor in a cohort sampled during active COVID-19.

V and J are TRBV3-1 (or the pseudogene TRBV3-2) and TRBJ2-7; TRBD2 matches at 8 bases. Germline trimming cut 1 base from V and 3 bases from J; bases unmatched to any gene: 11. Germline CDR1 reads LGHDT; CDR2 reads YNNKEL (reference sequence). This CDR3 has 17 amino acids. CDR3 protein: CASSQAGGGALGYEQYF. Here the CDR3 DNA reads TGTGCCAGCAGCCAAGCGGGAGGGGGGGCGTTGGGCTACGAGCAGTACTTC.

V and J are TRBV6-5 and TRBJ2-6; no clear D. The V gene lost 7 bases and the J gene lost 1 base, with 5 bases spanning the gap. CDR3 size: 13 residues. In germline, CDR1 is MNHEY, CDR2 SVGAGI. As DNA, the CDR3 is TGTGCCAGCAAACAATCTGGGGCCAACGTCCTGACTTTC. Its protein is CASKQSGANVLTF.

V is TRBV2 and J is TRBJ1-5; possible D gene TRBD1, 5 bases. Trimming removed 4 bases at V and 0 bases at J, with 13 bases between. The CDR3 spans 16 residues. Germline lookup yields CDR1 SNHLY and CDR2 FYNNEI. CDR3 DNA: TGTGCCAGCAGTGGGGCGACAGTCTATAGCAATCAGCCCCAGCATTTT. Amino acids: CASSGATVYSNQPQHF. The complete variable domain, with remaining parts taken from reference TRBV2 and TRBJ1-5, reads EPEVTQTPSHQVTQMGQEVILRCVPISNHLYFYWYRQILGQKVEFLVSFYNNEISEKSEIFDDQFSVERPDGSNFTLKIRSTKLEDSAMYFCASSGATVYSNQPQHFGDGTRLSIL.

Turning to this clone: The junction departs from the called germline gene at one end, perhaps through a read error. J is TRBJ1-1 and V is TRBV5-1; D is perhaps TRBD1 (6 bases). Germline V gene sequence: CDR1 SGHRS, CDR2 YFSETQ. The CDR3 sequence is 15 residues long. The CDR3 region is CASTLGGQGNTEAFF. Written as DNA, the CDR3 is TGCGCCAGCACCTTGGGGGGGCAAGGGAACACTGAAGCTTTCTTT.

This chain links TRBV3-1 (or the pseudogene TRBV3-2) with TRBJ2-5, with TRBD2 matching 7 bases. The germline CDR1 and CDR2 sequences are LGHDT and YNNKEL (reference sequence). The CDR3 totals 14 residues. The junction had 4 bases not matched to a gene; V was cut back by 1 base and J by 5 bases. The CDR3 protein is CASSQAAGVETQYF. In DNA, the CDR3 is TGTGCCAGCAGCCAAGCTGCGGGGGTGGAGACCCAGTACTTC.

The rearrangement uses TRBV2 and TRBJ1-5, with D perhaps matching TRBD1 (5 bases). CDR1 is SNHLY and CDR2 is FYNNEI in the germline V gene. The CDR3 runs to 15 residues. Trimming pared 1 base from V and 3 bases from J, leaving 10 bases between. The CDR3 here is CASSEGGAVNQPQHF. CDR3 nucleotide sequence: TGTGCCAGCAGTGAAGGCGGGGCAGTCAATCAGCCCCAGCATTTT.

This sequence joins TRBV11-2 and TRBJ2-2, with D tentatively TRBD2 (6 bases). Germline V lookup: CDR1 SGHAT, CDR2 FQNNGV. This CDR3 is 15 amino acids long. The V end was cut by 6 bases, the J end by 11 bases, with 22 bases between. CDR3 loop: CASRSEGLRVGELFF. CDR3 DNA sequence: TGTGCCAGCAGATCGGAGGGACTGAGAGTCGGAGAGCTGTTTTTT.

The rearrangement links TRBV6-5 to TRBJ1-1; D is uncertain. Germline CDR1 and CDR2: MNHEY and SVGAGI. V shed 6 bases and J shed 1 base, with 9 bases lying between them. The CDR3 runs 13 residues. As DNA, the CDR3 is TGTGCCAGCAGACACACAGAGAACACTGAAGCTTTCTTT. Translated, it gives CASRHTENTEAFF.

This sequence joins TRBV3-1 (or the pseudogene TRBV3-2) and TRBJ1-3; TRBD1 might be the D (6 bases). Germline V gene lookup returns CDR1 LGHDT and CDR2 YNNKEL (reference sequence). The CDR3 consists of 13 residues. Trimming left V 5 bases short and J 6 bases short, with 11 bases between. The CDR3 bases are TGTGCCAGCAGCGGCTCAGGGGAAAACACCATATATTTT. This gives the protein CASSGSGENTIYF.

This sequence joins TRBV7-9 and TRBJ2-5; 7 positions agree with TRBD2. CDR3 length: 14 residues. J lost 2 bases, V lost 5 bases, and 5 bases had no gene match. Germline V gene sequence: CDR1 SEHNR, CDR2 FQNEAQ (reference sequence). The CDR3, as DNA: TGTGCCAGCAGCCCGGGGGGACTGCAAGAGACCCAGTACTTC. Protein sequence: CASSPGGLQETQYF.

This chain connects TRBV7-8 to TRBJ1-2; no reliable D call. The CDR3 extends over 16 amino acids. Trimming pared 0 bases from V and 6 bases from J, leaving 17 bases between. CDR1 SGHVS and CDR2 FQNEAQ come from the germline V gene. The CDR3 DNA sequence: TGTGCCAGCAGCTTAGCCCCTGACGTAGCGGACCATGGCTACACCTTC. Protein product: CASSLAPDVADHGYTF.

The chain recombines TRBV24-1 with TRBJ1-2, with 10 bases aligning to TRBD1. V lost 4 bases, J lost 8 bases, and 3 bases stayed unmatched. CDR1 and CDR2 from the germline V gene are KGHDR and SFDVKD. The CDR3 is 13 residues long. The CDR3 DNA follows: TGTGCCACCAGTGAAGGGACAGGGGTAGGCTACACCTTC. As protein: CATSEGTGVGYTF.

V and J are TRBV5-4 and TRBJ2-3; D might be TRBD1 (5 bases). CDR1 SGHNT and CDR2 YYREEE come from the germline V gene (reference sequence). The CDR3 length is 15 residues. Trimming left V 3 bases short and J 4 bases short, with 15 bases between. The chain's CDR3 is CASSSGQGRPDTQYF. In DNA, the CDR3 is TGTGCCAGCAGCTCTGGTCAGGGCCGCCCAGATACGCAGTATTTT.

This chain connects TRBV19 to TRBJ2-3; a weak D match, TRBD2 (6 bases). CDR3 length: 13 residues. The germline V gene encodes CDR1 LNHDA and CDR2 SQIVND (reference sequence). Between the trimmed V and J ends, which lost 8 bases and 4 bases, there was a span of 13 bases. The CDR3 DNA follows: TGTGCCAGTGGGCCACTAGCAGCAGATACGCAGTATTTT. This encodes CASGPLAADTQYF.

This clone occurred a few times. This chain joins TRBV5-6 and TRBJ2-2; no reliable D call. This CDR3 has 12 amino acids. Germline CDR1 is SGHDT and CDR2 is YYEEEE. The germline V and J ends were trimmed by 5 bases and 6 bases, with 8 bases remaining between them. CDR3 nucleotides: TGTGCCAGCAGACGGCAGGCCGGGGAGCTGTTTTTT. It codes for CASRRQAGELFF.

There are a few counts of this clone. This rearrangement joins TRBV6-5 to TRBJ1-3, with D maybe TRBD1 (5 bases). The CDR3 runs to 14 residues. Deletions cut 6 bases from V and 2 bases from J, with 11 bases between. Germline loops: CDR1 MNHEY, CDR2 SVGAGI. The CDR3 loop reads CASSRGVTGNTIYF. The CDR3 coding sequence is TGTGCCAGCAGCCGGGGGGTTACTGGAAACACCATATATTTT.

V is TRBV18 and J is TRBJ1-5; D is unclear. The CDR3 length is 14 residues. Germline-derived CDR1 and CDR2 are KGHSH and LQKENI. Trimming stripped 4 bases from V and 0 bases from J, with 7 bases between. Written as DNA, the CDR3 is TGTGCCAGCTCACTCGGGTATAGCAATCAGCCCCAGCATTTT. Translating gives CASSLGYSNQPQHF.

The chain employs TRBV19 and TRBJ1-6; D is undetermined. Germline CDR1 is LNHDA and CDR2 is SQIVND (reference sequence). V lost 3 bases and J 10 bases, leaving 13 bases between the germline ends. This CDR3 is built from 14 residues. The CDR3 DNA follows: TGTGCCAGTAGTATTGGTCTCGCGAACTCACCCCTCCACTTT. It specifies CASSIGLANSPLHF.

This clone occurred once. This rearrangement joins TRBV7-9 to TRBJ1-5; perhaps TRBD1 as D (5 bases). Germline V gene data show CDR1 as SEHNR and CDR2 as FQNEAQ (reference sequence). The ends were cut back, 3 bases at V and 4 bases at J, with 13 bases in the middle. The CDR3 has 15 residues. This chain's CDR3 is CASSFGGTANQPQHF. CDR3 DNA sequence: TGTGCCAGCAGCTTCGGGGGGACCGCTAATCAGCCCCAGCATTTT. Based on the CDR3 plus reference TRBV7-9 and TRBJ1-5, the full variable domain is DTGVSQNPRHKITKRGQNVTFRCDPISEHNRLYWYRQTLGQGPEFLTYFQNEAQLEKSRLLSDRFSAERPKGSFSTLEIQRTEQGDSAMYLCASSFGGTANQPQHFGDGTRLSIL.

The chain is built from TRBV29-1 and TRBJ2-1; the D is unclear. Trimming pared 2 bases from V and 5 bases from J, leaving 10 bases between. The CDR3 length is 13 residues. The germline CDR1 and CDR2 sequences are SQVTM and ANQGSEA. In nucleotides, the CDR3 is TGCAGCGTTGAACAGTTTTACAACAATGAGCAGTTCTTC. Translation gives CSVEQFYNNEQFF.

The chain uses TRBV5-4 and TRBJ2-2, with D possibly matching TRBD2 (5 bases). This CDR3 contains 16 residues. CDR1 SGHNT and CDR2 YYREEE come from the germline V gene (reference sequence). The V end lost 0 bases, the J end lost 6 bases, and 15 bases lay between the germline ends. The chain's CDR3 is CASSLVGRLGAGELFF. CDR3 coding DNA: TGTGCCAGCAGCTTGGTCGGACGCCTCGGGGCCGGGGAGCTGTTTTTT.

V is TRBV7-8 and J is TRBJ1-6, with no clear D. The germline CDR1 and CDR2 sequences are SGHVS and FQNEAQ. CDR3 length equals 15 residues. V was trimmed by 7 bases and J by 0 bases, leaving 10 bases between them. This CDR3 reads CASIQGSSYNSPLHF. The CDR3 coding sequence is TGTGCCAGCATTCAAGGGAGCTCCTATAATTCACCCCTCCACTTT. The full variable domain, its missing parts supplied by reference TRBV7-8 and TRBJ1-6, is GAGVSQSPRYKVAKRGQDVALRCDPISGHVSLFWYQQALGQGPEFLTYFQNEAQLDKSGLPSDRFFAERPEGSVSTLKIQRTQQEDSAVYLCASIQGSSYNSPLHFGNGTRLTVT.

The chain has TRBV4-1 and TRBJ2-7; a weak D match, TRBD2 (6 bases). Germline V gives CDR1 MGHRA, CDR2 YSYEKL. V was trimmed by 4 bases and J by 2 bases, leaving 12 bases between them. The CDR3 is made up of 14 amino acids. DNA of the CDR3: TGCGCCAGCAGCCCCCCGTCGGGGGCCTACGAGCAGTACTTC. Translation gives CASSPPSGAYEQYF.

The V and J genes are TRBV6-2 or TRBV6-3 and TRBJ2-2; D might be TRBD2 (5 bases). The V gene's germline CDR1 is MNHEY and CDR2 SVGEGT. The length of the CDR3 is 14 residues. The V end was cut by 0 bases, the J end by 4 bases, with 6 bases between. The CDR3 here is CASSYSEATGELFF. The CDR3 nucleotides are TGTGCCAGCAGTTACTCGGAGGCCACCGGGGAGCTGTTTTTT.

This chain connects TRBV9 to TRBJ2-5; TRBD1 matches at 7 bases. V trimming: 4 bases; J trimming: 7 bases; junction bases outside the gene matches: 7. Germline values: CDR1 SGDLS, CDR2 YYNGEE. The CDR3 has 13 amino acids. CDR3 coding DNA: TGTGCCAGCAGCCTGACAGGGTCGGGGACCCAGTACTTC. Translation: CASSLTGSGTQYF.

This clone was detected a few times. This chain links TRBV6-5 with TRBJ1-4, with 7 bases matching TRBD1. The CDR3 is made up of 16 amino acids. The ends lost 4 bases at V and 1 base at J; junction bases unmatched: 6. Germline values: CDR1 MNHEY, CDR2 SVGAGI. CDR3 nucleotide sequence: TGTGCCAGCAGTTGGTTATCAGGGGGAACTAATGAAAAACTGTTTTTT. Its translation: CASSWLSGGTNEKLFF.

The CDR3 sequence is CASSHRTGDEQFF. In DNA, the CDR3 is TGCGCCAGCAGCCACCGGACAGGAGATGAGCAGTTCTTC. The chain combines TRBV4-3 with TRBJ2-1; the match to TRBD1 covers 7 bases. Looked up from germline, CDR1 is LGHNA and CDR2 is YSLEER. The CDR3 extends over 13 amino acids. Trimming at V came to 3 bases and at J to 8 bases, leaving 4 bases not matched to a gene.

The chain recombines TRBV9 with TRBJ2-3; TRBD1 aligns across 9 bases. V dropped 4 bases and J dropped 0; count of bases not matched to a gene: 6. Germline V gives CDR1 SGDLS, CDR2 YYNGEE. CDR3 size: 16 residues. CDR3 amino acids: CASSFTGTGSTDTQYF. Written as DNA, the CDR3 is TGTGCCAGCAGCTTTACCGGGACAGGGAGCACAGATACGCAGTATTTT. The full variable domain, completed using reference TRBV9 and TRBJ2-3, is DSGVTQTPKHLITATGQRVTLRCSPRSGDLSVYWYQQSLDQGLQFLIQYYNGEERAKGNILERFSAQQFPDLHSELNLSSLELGDSALYFCASSFTGTGSTDTQYFGPGTRLTVL.

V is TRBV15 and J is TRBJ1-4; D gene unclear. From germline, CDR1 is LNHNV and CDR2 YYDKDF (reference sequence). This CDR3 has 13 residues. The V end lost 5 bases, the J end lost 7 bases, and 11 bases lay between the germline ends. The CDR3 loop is CATSAQATEKLFF. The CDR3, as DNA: TGTGCCACCAGCGCCCAAGCTACTGAAAAACTGTTTTTT.

The CDR3 here is CASSFGGGGQETQYF. In nucleotides, the CDR3 is TGTGCCAGCAGTTTTGGGGGGGGTGGCCAAGAGACCCAGTACTTC. The chain joins TRBV6-2 or TRBV6-3 to TRBJ2-5; TRBD2 agrees at 7 bases. Trimming removed 4 bases from V and 1 base from J; junction bases left unmatched: 6. The germline V gene encodes CDR1 MNHEY and CDR2 SVGEGT. The length of the CDR3 is 15 residues.